The rows below give T cell receptor beta chains drawn from one sample of a study of blood T cell repertoires in COVID-19. Generated by immunoSEQ multiplex PCR, the TCRdb table keeps only in-frame clones and is missing some. The sample includes around 130,000 clones, less than 85% of them seen just once. The sequenced material came from peripheral blood. The receptor source for this set is a woman aged 60-75 years with acute or convalescent COVID-19. Each CDR3 is given with its conserved first and last residue. Each record gives: V gene, CDR3 length, J gene, D gene, clone size, CDR3 DNA, CDR3 protein. The D gene is left open where the match is weak. Expanded clones get a size class; other rows say once, few or many, or leave the size out.

V gene: TRBV5-4
CDR3 length: 14
J gene: TRBJ1-1
D gene: TRBD1
clone size: .
CDR3 DNA: TGTGCCAGCAGAAGGGACAGGACTACTGGTGAAGCTTTCTTT
CDR3 protein: CASRRDRTTGEAFF

V gene: TRBV24-1
CDR3 length: 17
J gene: TRBJ2-7
D gene: TRBD1
clone size: .
CDR3 DNA: TGTGCCACCAGTGACTCCCTCCGGGACAGGGGACCCTACGAGCAGTACTTC
CDR3 protein: CATSDSLRDRGPYEQYF

V gene: TRBV29-1
CDR3 length: 12
J gene: TRBJ2-1
D gene: .
clone size: .
CDR3 DNA: TGCAGCGTTGAGGGGGCAGGGGATGAGCAGTTCTTC
CDR3 protein: CSVEGAGDEQFF

V gene: TRBV2
CDR3 length: 13
J gene: TRBJ2-3
D gene: .
clone size: .
CDR3 DNA: TGTGCCAGCGAGGGCACTAGCACAGATACGCAGTATTTT
CDR3 protein: CASEGTSTDTQYF

V gene: TRBV14
CDR3 length: 15
J gene: TRBJ1-1
D gene: TRBD1
clone size: .
CDR3 DNA: TGTGCCAGCAGCCCGACCGGGACAGGAAGGTCCGAAGCTTTCTTT
CDR3 protein: CASSPTGTGRSEAFF

V gene: TRBV5-1
CDR3 length: 15
J gene: TRBJ1-2
D gene: .
clone size: .
CDR3 DNA: TGCGCCAGCAGCTTCCTAGAGGGGGAATACTATGGCTACACCTTC
CDR3 protein: CASSFLEGEYYGYTF

V gene: TRBV28
CDR3 length: 13
J gene: TRBJ2-7
D gene: .
clone size: .
CDR3 DNA: TGTGCCAGCAGCAAGACAGCACCCTACGAGCAGTACTTC
CDR3 protein: CASSKTAPYEQYF

V gene: TRBV5-1
CDR3 length: 15
J gene: TRBJ1-1
D gene: .
clone size: .
CDR3 DNA: TGCGCCAGCAGCTTGGGGGGGCCTGATAGCACTGAAGCTTTCTTT
CDR3 protein: CASSLGGPDSTEAFF

V gene: TRBV10-3
CDR3 length: 13
J gene: TRBJ1-4
D gene: .
clone size: .
CDR3 DNA: TGTGCCATCTTTGGGCGTACTAATGAAAAACTGTTTTTT
CDR3 protein: CAIFGRTNEKLFF

V gene: TRBV5-4
CDR3 length: 16
J gene: TRBJ2-2
D gene: .
clone size: .
CDR3 DNA: TGTGCCAGCAGCTTGTTTGGAGGGGCGGCCACCGGGGAGCTGTTTTTT
CDR3 protein: CASSLFGGAATGELFF

V gene: TRBV27
CDR3 length: 16
J gene: TRBJ1-2
D gene: TRBD1
clone size: .
CDR3 DNA: TGTGCCAGCAGTTTAACAGGGGGCCTAACTAACTATGGCTACACCTTC
CDR3 protein: CASSLTGGLTNYGYTF

V gene: TRBV10-3
CDR3 length: 13
J gene: TRBJ2-3
D gene: TRBD1
clone size: .
CDR3 DNA: TGTGCCAGACGGACAGGGTCACCAGATACGCAGTATTTT
CDR3 protein: CARRTGSPDTQYF

V gene: TRBV10-1
CDR3 length: 15
J gene: TRBJ2-1
D gene: TRBD2
clone size: .
CDR3 DNA: TGCGCCAGCAGTGATGCGGGGGGCTACTACAATGAGCAGTTCTTC
CDR3 protein: CASSDAGGYYNEQFF

V gene: TRBV5-4
CDR3 length: 13
J gene: TRBJ2-2
D gene: .
clone size: few
CDR3 DNA: TGTGCCAGCAGCTTGTATTACACCGGGGAGCTGTTTTTT
CDR3 protein: CASSLYYTGELFF

V gene: TRBV19
CDR3 length: 17
J gene: TRBJ1-5
D gene: .
clone size: once
CDR3 DNA: TGTGCCAGTAGTATAGATTTGGGCTCACACGGCAATCAGCCCCAGCATTTT
CDR3 protein: CASSIDLGSHGNQPQHF

V gene: TRBV7-2
CDR3 length: 14
J gene: TRBJ1-6
D gene: .
clone size: .
CDR3 DNA: TGTGCCAGCAGCTCCCGTGGCGGAAATTCACCCCTCCACTTT
CDR3 protein: CASSSRGGNSPLHF

V gene: TRBV7-9
CDR3 length: 16
J gene: TRBJ2-1
D gene: TRBD1
clone size: once
CDR3 DNA: TGTGCCAGCAGCGGAACCAACAGGGGGGCAATTAATGAGCAGTTCTTC
CDR3 protein: CASSGTNRGAINEQFF